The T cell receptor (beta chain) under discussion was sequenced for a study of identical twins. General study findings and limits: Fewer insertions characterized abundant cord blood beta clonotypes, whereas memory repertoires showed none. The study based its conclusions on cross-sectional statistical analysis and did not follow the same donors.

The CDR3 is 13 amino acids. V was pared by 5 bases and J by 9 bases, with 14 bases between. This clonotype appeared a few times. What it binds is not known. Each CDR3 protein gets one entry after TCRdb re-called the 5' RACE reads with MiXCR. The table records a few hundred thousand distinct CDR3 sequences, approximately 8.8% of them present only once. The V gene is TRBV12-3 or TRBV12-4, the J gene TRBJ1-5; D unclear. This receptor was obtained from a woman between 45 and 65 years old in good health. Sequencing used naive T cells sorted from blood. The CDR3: CASSVVGSGPQHF. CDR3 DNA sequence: TGTGCCAGCAGTGTGGTCGGGTCGGGGCCCCAGCATTTT.